The next 30 T cell receptor beta chains were all read from a single sample in a study of blood T cell repertoires in COVID-19 (dated by TCRdb to 2020 to 2021). The method was the immunoSEQ multiplex PCR assay. TCRdb holds this immuneACCESS table with in-frame rearrangements only. Some clones are missing; in checked studies, unresolved V genes explain under half, and the rest has no known cause. Across this sample there are about 480,000 clones, with more than 75% seen only once. Jointly, the top ten make up approximately 1.8% of the sample. The sequenced sample was PBMCs or T cells enriched from blood (not recorded which). The receptor source for this set is a woman in her thirties or forties who had recovered from COVID-19.

J is TRBJ1-1 and V is TRBV29-1, with D perhaps matching TRBD1 (5 bases). CDR1 and CDR2 (germline): SQVTM, ANQGSEA. V was pared by 4 bases and J by 0 bases, with 12 bases between. The CDR3 has 14 amino acids. CDR3 nucleotide sequence: TGCAGCGTTGGCGCGGGGCCCATGAACACTGAAGCTTTCTTT. Translated: CSVGAGPMNTEAFF.

This chain joins TRBV13 and TRBJ1-1; no clear D. The CDR3 is 11 amino acids. V lost 4 bases and J lost 8, with 8 bases in between. Germline lookup yields CDR1 PRHDT and CDR2 FYEKMQ (reference sequence). CDR3 DNA: TGTGCCAGCAGCTCAGCGGGGGAAGCTTTCTTT. Translating gives CASSSAGEAFF.

The chain joins TRBV10-2 to TRBJ2-3; the match to TRBD1 covers 9 bases. J lost 4 bases, V lost 8 bases, and 7 bases had no gene match. There are 14 residues in the CDR3. The V gene's germline CDR1 is WSHSY and CDR2 SAAADI. The CDR3 coding sequence is TGCGCCAGCGGGGAACGACAGGGGGCAGATACGCAGTATTTT. Protein sequence: CASGERQGADTQYF.

This chain connects TRBV20-1 to TRBJ1-4, with TRBD1 as a possible D gene (5 bases). CDR1 and CDR2 from the germline V gene are DFQATT and SNEGSKA (reference sequence). This CDR3 has 17 residues. The V end lost 3 bases, the J end lost 8 bases, and 25 bases lay between the germline ends. The CDR3 sequence: CSASPWGDVTSSEKLFF. Here the CDR3 DNA reads TGCAGTGCTAGTCCCTGGGGGGACGTTACATCGAGCGAAAAACTGTTTTTT.

The rearrangement uses TRBV18 and TRBJ2-3, with D possibly being TRBD2 (5 bases). This CDR3 is 15 amino acids long. Germline loops: CDR1 KGHSH, CDR2 LQKENI. V lost 4 bases, J lost 0 bases, and 11 bases lay in between. This chain's CDR3 is CASSQTTGSTDTQYF. In DNA form, the CDR3 reads TGTGCCAGCTCACAGACGACGGGAAGCACAGATACGCAGTATTTT.

This sequence joins TRBV12-5 and TRBJ1-3; 7 nucleotides line up with TRBD1. Trimming took 5 bases from V and 4 from J; bases not matched to a gene: 17. The germline gives CDR1 LGHNT, CDR2 FRNRAP. The CDR3 loop spans 18 amino acids. CDR3 residues: CASGLHLSDSRGGNTIYF. CDR3 nucleotides: TGTGCTAGTGGTCTTCACCTAAGTGATTCCAGGGGGGGAAACACCATATATTTT.

The chain couples TRBV5-1 to TRBJ1-4, with D possibly TRBD1 on 5 matching bases. CDR1 is SGHRS, CDR2 YFSETQ, per germline. This CDR3 spans 15 amino acids. V was cut by 4 bases and J by 0 bases, with 10 bases left in between. CDR3 residues: CASSPTAATNEKLFF. In DNA, the CDR3 is TGCGCCAGCAGCCCGACAGCTGCAACTAATGAAAAACTGTTTTTT.

The CDR3 here is CASSRDRDDGYTF. The CDR3 region has the DNA TGCGCCAGCAGTAGGGACAGGGACGATGGCTACACCTTC. The chain links TRBV5-1 to TRBJ1-2, with 9 bases lining up with TRBD1. The V gene end was trimmed by 5 bases and the J gene end by 6 bases; junction bases not matched to a gene: 5. CDR1 and CDR2 from the germline V gene are SGHRS and YFSETQ. The CDR3 runs 13 residues.

This chain links TRBV14 with TRBJ2-3; 7 bases match TRBD2. With 4 bases clipped from V and 6 bases from J, the junction kept 7 bases outside the gene matches. Germline lookup yields CDR1 SGHDN and CDR2 FVKESK. The CDR3 has 14 residues. The CDR3 region is CASSRDYLGDTQYF. The CDR3 DNA is TGTGCCAGCAGCCGGGACTACCTGGGGGATACGCAGTATTTT.

The gene calls are TRBV6-4 and TRBJ1-1; possible D gene TRBD1, 6 bases. The V end was cut by 8 bases, the J end by 0 bases, with 13 bases between. The CDR3 consists of 14 residues. CDR1 and CDR2 from the germline V gene are MRHNA and SNTAGT. The chain's CDR3 is CASRPQGMNTEAFF. CDR3 nucleotides: TGTGCCAGCCGCCCTCAGGGGATGAACACTGAAGCTTTCTTT.

This clone came up once. This chain links TRBV3-1 (or the pseudogene TRBV3-2) with TRBJ1-1; TRBD1 is a possible D gene (6 bases). Trimming left V 3 bases short and J 4 bases short, with 12 bases between. The length of the CDR3 is 14 residues. Germline V lookup: CDR1 LGHDT, CDR2 YNNKEL (reference sequence). The CDR3: CASSQGAGITEAFF. The CDR3 DNA reads as TGTGCCAGCAGCCAGGGGGCAGGCATCACTGAAGCTTTCTTT.

The chain has TRBV5-6 and TRBJ2-1; TRBD1 agrees at 8 bases. V was clipped by 4 bases and J by 3 bases; unmatched bases: 3. The CDR3 sequence is 14 residues long. The germline CDR1 and CDR2 sequences are SGHDT and YYEEEE. This CDR3 is CASSMGQVYNEQFF. CDR3 DNA: TGTGCCAGCAGCATGGGACAGGTCTACAATGAGCAGTTCTTC.

This clone was recorded once. The V call is TRBV15, the J call TRBJ1-5; 8 nucleotides line up with TRBD1. Germline loops: CDR1 LNHNV, CDR2 YYDKDF (reference sequence). This CDR3 has 17 amino acids. Trimming took 1 base from V and 5 from J; bases not matched to a gene: 10. The CDR3 bases are TGTGCCACCAGCAGAGTTACGGGACAGGAGGTTGATCAGCCCCAGCATTTT. Amino acids: CATSRVTGQEVDQPQHF.

The rearrangement links TRBV18 to TRBJ2-7; 7 nucleotides match TRBD2. The germline V gene encodes CDR1 KGHSH and CDR2 LQKENI. J was trimmed by 2 bases and V by 0 bases; bases with no gene match: 7. CDR3 size: 16 residues. CDR3 in DNA: TGTGCCAGCTCACCACCAGGGAGGGTATCTCCCTACGAGCAGTACTTC. Translated, it gives CASSPPGRVSPYEQYF.

On this clone: At one of its ends the junction is not consistent with the germline gene, which may arise from a read error. This chain uses TRBV19 with TRBJ1-2; TRBD1 aligns across 8 bases. The CDR3 is made up of 14 amino acids. The V gene's germline CDR1 is LNHDA and CDR2 SQIVND (reference sequence). This CDR3 is CASSVDRGLRGYTF. For the CDR3, the DNA is TGTGCCAGTAGTGTAGACAGGGGTTTGCGGGGCTACACCTTC.

The rearrangement joins TRBV27 to TRBJ1-2, with D hard to call. V shed 0 bases and J shed 0 bases, with 11 bases lying between them. The CDR3 totals 16 residues. The germline V gene has CDR1 MNHEY and CDR2 SMNVEV (reference sequence). The CDR3 bases are TGTGCCAGCAGTTTATCGTACAGTGACCCTAACTATGGCTACACCTTC. Translating it yields CASSLSYSDPNYGYTF.

This chain connects TRBV15 to TRBJ2-3, with D hard to call. The germline CDR1 and CDR2 sequences are LNHNV and YYDKDF (reference sequence). The germline V and J ends were trimmed by 4 bases and 4 bases, with 9 bases remaining between them. CDR3 length: 13 amino acids. In nucleotides, the CDR3 is TGTGCCACCAGCATAAATAAGCCAGATACGCAGTATTTT. It codes for CATSINKPDTQYF.

The CDR3 DNA reads as TGTGCCAGCAGTTACTTAGGACAGGGGGAAATCAACACTGAAGCTTTCTTT. This translates into CASSYLGQGEINTEAFF. V is TRBV6-2 or TRBV6-3 and J is TRBJ1-1; 10 positions match TRBD1. CDR1 is MNHEY and CDR2 is SVGEGT in the germline V gene. V trimming: 1 base; J trimming: 2 bases; junction bases outside the gene matches: 7. The CDR3 has 17 residues.

This chain connects TRBV24-1 to TRBJ2-7, with D unclear. Per germline, CDR1 KGHDR and CDR2 SFDVKD. Trimming cost V 3 bases and J 3 bases, with 11 bases left between them. This CDR3 has 14 residues. The CDR3 nucleotides read TGTGCCACCAGTGATACTAATCGAATCTACGAGCAGTACTTC. Its translation is CATSDTNRIYEQYF.

The rearrangement links TRBV4-3 to TRBJ1-1, with unresolved D. Germline V gives CDR1 LGHNA, CDR2 YSLEER. The CDR3 covers 14 residues. With 3 bases removed from V and 1 base from J, the gap between germline ends came to 9 bases. CDR3 DNA: TGCGCCAGCAGCCAGGAAGGAGGGAACACTGAAGCTTTCTTT. It codes for CASSQEGGNTEAFF.

The chain employs TRBV11-2 and TRBJ2-1; TRBD1 is a possible D gene (5 bases). V dropped 4 bases and J dropped 7 bases, with 20 bases sitting between them. CDR1 SGHAT and CDR2 FQNNGV come from the germline V gene. The CDR3 is 16 amino acids. CDR3 amino acids: CASSSITLQAPNEQFF. The CDR3 DNA sequence: TGTGCCAGCAGCTCGATCACTTTACAGGCGCCTAATGAGCAGTTCTTC.

This clone was observed a few times. The genes are TRBV25-1 and TRBJ1-2; D gene ambiguous. Germline values: CDR1 MGHDK, CDR2 SYGVNS. Trimming left V 3 bases short and J 2 bases short, with 13 bases between. This CDR3 spans 15 amino acids. CDR3 residues: CASSEEGPGNYGYTF. CDR3 coding DNA: TGTGCCAGCAGTGAGGAGGGCCCAGGAAACTATGGCTACACCTTC.

The gene calls are TRBV11-3 and TRBJ2-3; D gene unclear. The V end lost 4 bases, the J end lost 0 bases, and 17 bases lay between the germline ends. CDR3 size: 17 residues. Germline values: CDR1 SGHNT, CDR2 YENEEA. The CDR3 region has the DNA TGTGCCAGCAGCTCTAGAGTCTACCTACCAAGCACAGATACGCAGTATTTT. The encoded protein is CASSSRVYLPSTDTQYF.

V usage is TRBV4-3 and J usage is TRBJ1-5, with D perhaps TRBD1 (5 bases). CDR1 is LGHNA, CDR2 YSLEER, per germline. There are 15 residues in the CDR3. The V end lost 0 bases, the J end lost 3 bases, and 9 bases lay between the germline ends. This CDR3 is CASSQDLGDNQPQHF. CDR3 sequence (DNA): TGCGCCAGCAGCCAAGACTTAGGGGACAATCAGCCCCAGCATTTT.

The V and J genes are TRBV6-6 and TRBJ1-2; 7 bases agree with TRBD1. The CDR3 is 12 amino acids. V was pared by 0 bases and J by 11 bases, with 3 bases of the junction left unmatched. CDR1 and CDR2 from the germline V gene are MNHNY and SVGAGI (reference sequence). This CDR3 is CASSYSNRGYTF. The CDR3 DNA reads TGTGCCAGCAGTTACTCTAACAGGGGTTACACCTTC.

The chain joins TRBV12-3 or TRBV12-4 to TRBJ1-3; D gene ambiguous. This CDR3 spans 13 amino acids. The V end lost 5 bases, the J end lost 4 bases, and 9 bases lay between the germline ends. CDR3 nucleotide sequence: TGTGCCAGCAGTGGACTGGGCGGAAACACCATATATTTT. Translated: CASSGLGGNTIYF.

V is TRBV2 and J is TRBJ2-5, with TRBD1 identical over 7 bases. V was clipped by 6 bases and J by 5 bases; unmatched bases: 6. CDR3 length: 13 residues. CDR1 and CDR2 (germline): SNHLY, FYNNEI. CDR3 nucleotide sequence: TGTGCCAGCAGCTTAGAGGGGGCCGAGACCCAGTACTTC. Translating gives CASSLEGAETQYF. Full variable domain (missing parts from reference TRBV2 and TRBJ2-5): EPEVTQTPSHQVTQMGQEVILRCVPISNHLYFYWYRQILGQKVEFLVSFYNNEISEKSEIFDDQFSVERPDGSNFTLKIRSTKLEDSAMYFCASSLEGAETQYFGPGTRLLVL.

The CDR3, as DNA: TGTGCCAGCAGCCCTTACGACAGGGGAGGGGGTCAGCCCCAGCATTTT. Translation gives CASSPYDRGGGQPQHF. This sequence joins TRBV6-2 or TRBV6-3 and TRBJ1-5, with 8 bases matching TRBD1. The V gene's germline CDR1 is MNHEY and CDR2 SVGEGT. V lost 6 bases and J lost 6; bases outside the gene matches: 13. The CDR3 sequence is 16 residues long.

This chain connects TRBV3-1 (or the pseudogene TRBV3-2) to TRBJ2-5, with 7 nucleotides matching TRBD2. J gave up 0 bases and V 0 bases, and 4 bases lay outside the gene matches. Germline CDR1 is LGHDT and CDR2 is YNNKEL (reference sequence). The CDR3 runs 16 residues. This CDR3 is CASSQDQTSDQETQYF. CDR3 nucleotides: TGTGCCAGCAGCCAAGACCAAACTAGCGACCAAGAGACCCAGTACTTC.

This sequence joins TRBV5-1 and TRBJ2-2; 8 positions agree with TRBD2. After removal of 3 bases from V and 4 bases from J, the junction contained 8 bases not matched to a gene. The germline gives CDR1 SGHRS, CDR2 YFSETQ. This CDR3 has 16 amino acids. In DNA, the CDR3 is TGCGCCAGCAGCTCAAGCGGGAGCCAGGTCACCGGGGAGCTGTTTTTT. It is translated as CASSSSGSQVTGELFF. The full variable domain, rest sourced from reference TRBV5-1 and TRBJ2-2, is KAGVTQTPRYLIKTRGQQVTLSCSPISGHRSVSWYQQTPGQGLQFLFEYFSETQRNKGNFPGRFSGRQFSNSRSEMNVSTLELGDSALYLCASSSSGSQVTGELFFGEGSRLTVL.